The 23 T cell receptor beta chains given below trace back to one sample, sequenced in a study of vaccination effects on CD4 cells after COVID-19. Antigen-specific CD4+ T cells were first expanded with viral peptide pools by the ViraFEST assay and only then sequenced. It was after 10 days of culture that CD4+ T cells were isolated. The infection with SARS-CoV-2 (confirmed by PCR) occurred in this person between March and December 2020. Only in-frame clones appear in the TCRdb table, and some are missing; sequencing was by immunoSEQ multiplex PCR. The sample gives around 47,000 clones, under 80% of which show up once; over 25% is in the top ten. These TCRs' antigens remain unknown. This specimen was CD4+ T cells from PBMCs cultured with a peptide pool, taken before COVID-19 vaccination. These receptors were collected from a human donor who had a prior SARS-CoV-2 infection.

This clone came up a few times. V usage is TRBV2 and J usage is TRBJ2-1; D gene ambiguous. Trimming stripped 6 bases from V and 0 bases from J, with 12 bases between. This CDR3 is 15 amino acids long. Looked up from germline, CDR1 is SNHLY and CDR2 is FYNNEI. The CDR3 here is CASSLQTSSYNEQFF. In DNA form, the CDR3 reads TGTGCCAGCAGCCTACAGACGAGCTCCTACAATGAGCAGTTCTTC.

This rearrangement joins TRBV7-9 to TRBJ2-3; D possibly corresponds to TRBD2 (6 bases). Germline assignment: CDR1 SEHNR and CDR2 FQNEAQ (reference sequence). The CDR3 covers 15 residues. V was shortened by 3 bases and J by 2 bases, with 12 bases between the two germline ends. CDR3 DNA: TGTGCCAGCAGCTTTGAAGCGGGTGTCACAGATACGCAGTATTTT. Translation: CASSFEAGVTDTQYF.

The chain recombines TRBV5-4 with TRBJ1-2; D not resolved. Trimming cost V 4 bases and J 4 bases, with 14 bases left between them. CDR1 is SGHNT and CDR2 is YYREEE in the germline V gene (reference sequence). CDR3 length: 14 amino acids. The CDR3 DNA follows: TGTGCCAGCAGCCGACCGCCCGTGGTCTATGGCTACACCTTC. Translating gives CASSRPPVVYGYTF.

The chain recombines TRBV7-9 with TRBJ1-2; D remains ambiguous. V lost 1 base to trimming and J lost 3 bases, with 6 bases between them. In germline, CDR1 is SEHNR, CDR2 FQNEAQ (reference sequence). The CDR3 runs 13 residues. In nucleotides, the CDR3 is TGTGCCAGCAGCTTAGACAGCTACTATGGCTACACCTTC. Its protein is CASSLDSYYGYTF.

The chain combines TRBV19 with TRBJ1-2; perhaps TRBD1 as D (5 bases). The CDR3 sequence is 16 residues long. Trimming pared 5 bases from V and 7 bases from J, leaving 23 bases between. The germline gives CDR1 LNHDA, CDR2 SQIVND (reference sequence). The CDR3: CASSLRPDLYRPGYTF. CDR3 DNA: TGTGCCAGTAGTCTCCGACCGGACCTGTACAGGCCTGGCTACACCTTC.

The chain uses TRBV10-3 and TRBJ2-3; TRBD2 matches 7 bases. CDR3 length: 16 amino acids. The germline V gene has CDR1 ENHRY and CDR2 SYGVKD. V was pared by 4 bases and J by 5 bases, with 12 bases of the junction left unmatched. This CDR3 reads CAISASGGGFVDTQYF. The CDR3 nucleotides read TGTGCCATCAGTGCATCAGGCGGGGGATTTGTAGATACGCAGTATTTT.

This sequence joins TRBV5-1 and TRBJ2-7; TRBD2 aligns across 7 bases. V shed 0 bases and J 3 bases; nucleotides not matched to a gene: 9. This CDR3 is 16 amino acids long. The germline V gene encodes CDR1 SGHRS and CDR2 YFSETQ. This chain's CDR3 is CASSLGSGGFSYEQYF. The CDR3 DNA reads as TGCGCCAGCAGCTTGGGTTCCGGGGGGTTTAGCTACGAGCAGTACTTC.

The V and J genes are TRBV20-1 and TRBJ2-5; D ambiguous. The CDR3 loop spans 11 amino acids. The germline V gene has CDR1 DFQATT and CDR2 SNEGSKA (reference sequence). CDR3 loop: CRVGVSETQYF. CDR3 nucleotide sequence: TGCAGGGTAGGAGTGTCTGAGACCCAGTACTTC.

The chain couples TRBV15 to TRBJ2-6; TRBD1 aligns across 8 bases. CDR1 is LNHNV, CDR2 YYDKDF, per germline (reference sequence). This CDR3 has 23 amino acids. Germline trimming cut 0 bases from V and 0 bases from J; bases unmatched to any gene: 19. The CDR3 reads CATSRDRALILAGGTSGANVLTF. The CDR3 DNA sequence: TGTGCCACCAGCAGAGATCGGGCTTTGATTCTGGCAGGGGGCACCTCTGGGGCCAACGTCCTGACTTTC.

This clone was counted a single time. The J gene is TRBJ2-5, the V gene TRBV5-1, with a weak D call TRBD2 (6 bases). Trimming removed 4 bases at V and 2 bases at J, with 9 bases between. The CDR3 is 13 residues long. Germline CDR1 and CDR2: SGHRS and YFSETQ. In nucleotides, the CDR3 is TGCGCCAGCAGCCCGGGGGTTCAAGAGACCCAGTACTTC. This translates into CASSPGVQETQYF.

The V and J genes are TRBV19 and TRBJ1-1; the D is unclear. This CDR3 has 17 residues. V gave up 0 bases and J gave up 1 base, with 15 bases separating them. The germline V gene has CDR1 LNHDA and CDR2 SQIVND (reference sequence). In DNA, the CDR3 is TGTGCCAGTAGTATAGATTGGGTCGGACGGGAGAACACTGAAGCTTTCTTT. This translates into CASSIDWVGRENTEAFF.

The gene calls are TRBV15 and TRBJ1-1; a possible D gene is TRBD1 (6 bases). Germline CDR1 is LNHNV and CDR2 is YYDKDF (reference sequence). Deletions cut 4 bases from V and 2 bases from J, with 8 bases between. This CDR3 has 13 amino acids. This CDR3 is CATSKDRNTEAFF. As DNA, the CDR3 is TGTGCCACCAGCAAGGACAGAAACACTGAAGCTTTCTTT. Looking up the rest from reference TRBV15 and TRBJ1-1 gives the full variable domain: DAMVIQNPRYQVTQFGKPVTLSCSQTLNHNVMYWYQQKSSQAPKLLFHYYDKDFNNEADTPDNFQSRRPNTSFCFLDIRSPGLGDTAMYLCATSKDRNTEAFFGQGTRLTVV.

This clone occurred a few times. This chain connects TRBV5-4 to TRBJ1-3; 8 nucleotides match TRBD1. The CDR3 length is 17 residues. The junction had 11 bases not matched to a gene; V was cut back by 4 bases and J by 2 bases. Germline loops: CDR1 SGHNT, CDR2 YYREEE (reference sequence). CDR3 nucleotide sequence: TGTGCCAGCAGCACTATATATGACAGGGGCACTGGAAACACCATATATTTT. Translation gives CASSTIYDRGTGNTIYF.

The chain combines TRBV28 with TRBJ1-3; a weak D match, TRBD1 (5 bases). V was trimmed by 5 bases and J by 1 base, leaving 18 bases between them. The CDR3 has 17 residues. Per the germline V gene, CDR1 is MDHEN and CDR2 is SYDVKM. DNA for the CDR3: TGTGCCAGCAGTCCCCGGGCAGGGTTTTCTTCTGGAAACACCATATATTTT. Protein product: CASSPRAGFSSGNTIYF.

CDR3 nucleotides: TGTGCCAGCAGCTTAGGGGGTACCAACTACGAGCAGTACTTC. This encodes CASSLGGTNYEQYF. The chain couples TRBV7-3 to TRBJ2-7; perhaps D is TRBD1 or TRBD2 (5 bases each). Germline V gene lookup returns CDR1 SGHTA and CDR2 FQGTGA. CDR3 size: 14 residues. V lost 2 bases to trimming and J lost 3 bases, with 11 bases between them.

This chain uses TRBV5-6 with TRBJ2-4; D may match TRBD1 or TRBD2 (6 bases each). Trimming took 3 bases from V and 7 from J, leaving 17 bases between them. This CDR3 has 15 amino acids. Germline CDR1 reads SGHDT; CDR2 reads YYEEEE. This CDR3 is CASSSFSGAGNIQYF. CDR3 in DNA: TGTGCCAGCAGCTCATTCTCGGGGGCGGGGAACATTCAGTACTTC.

J is TRBJ1-1 and V is TRBV12-5, with D hard to call. The CDR3 spans 13 residues. Trimming shortened V by 1 base and J by 3 bases, and 6 bases separated the two germline ends. Germline CDR1 is LGHNT and CDR2 is FRNRAP. The CDR3 loop is CASGLEEDTEAFF. The CDR3 region has the DNA TGTGCTAGTGGTTTGGAAGAGGACACTGAAGCTTTCTTT.

The V and J genes are TRBV5-1 and TRBJ2-2; D is possibly TRBD2 (6 bases). V was pared by 2 bases and J by 4 bases, with 15 bases between. Looked up from germline, CDR1 is SGHRS and CDR2 is YFSETQ. This CDR3 has 16 amino acids. CDR3 protein: CASSFGLRDFTGELFF. In DNA form, the CDR3 reads TGCGCCAGCAGCTTTGGGCTGCGGGACTTCACCGGGGAGCTGTTTTTT.

The rearrangement links TRBV7-6 to TRBJ2-1; D not resolved. Germline CDR1 and CDR2: SGHVS and FNYEAQ. The CDR3 length is 16 residues. Trimming stripped 4 bases from V and 0 bases from J, with 13 bases between. The CDR3 sequence: CASSSGTVSSYNEQFF. The CDR3 nucleotides are TGTGCCAGCAGCTCCGGTACGGTTAGCTCCTACAATGAGCAGTTCTTC.

This rearrangement joins TRBV2 to TRBJ2-7, with D unclear. CDR1 is SNHLY and CDR2 is FYNNEI in the germline V gene. There are 14 residues in the CDR3. V shed 1 base and J shed 0 bases, with 7 bases lying between them. The chain's CDR3 is CASSEDKSSYEQYF. CDR3 coding DNA: TGTGCCAGCAGTGAAGATAAGAGCTCCTACGAGCAGTACTTC.

This clone was counted a few times. The rearrangement uses TRBV10-3 and TRBJ1-4; D uncertain. CDR1 is ENHRY and CDR2 is SYGVKD in the germline V gene. The CDR3 is made up of 13 amino acids. V was pared by 3 bases and J by 5 bases, with 7 bases between. CDR3 in amino acids: CAISEQTNEKLFF. The DNA for the CDR3 is TGTGCCATCAGTGAACAAACGAATGAAAAACTGTTTTTT.

The J gene is TRBJ2-5, the V gene TRBV7-2; D not certain. CDR1 and CDR2 from the germline V gene are SGHTA and FQGNSA. The CDR3 is made up of 17 amino acids. V was shortened by 3 bases and J by 2 bases, with 19 bases between the two germline ends. The CDR3 protein is CASSFFGTFTPQETQYF. DNA for the CDR3: TGTGCCAGCAGCTTTTTCGGCACCTTCACCCCGCAAGAGACCCAGTACTTC.

The rearrangement uses TRBV19 and TRBJ1-1; 11 bases are shared with TRBD1. The CDR3 is made up of 15 amino acids. The J segment lost 4 bases and the V segment lost 9 bases, leaving 10 bases of the junction unmatched. Germline V gene lookup returns CDR1 LNHDA and CDR2 SQIVND (reference sequence). This CDR3 reads CASTDRGPHPTEAFF. CDR3 in DNA: TGTGCCAGCACGGACAGGGGGCCGCACCCCACTGAAGCTTTCTTT.